The 13 T cell receptor beta chains below all came from one sample that was sequenced in a study of blood T cell repertoires in COVID-19. Generated by immunoSEQ multiplex PCR, the TCRdb table keeps only in-frame clones and is missing some. This sample has about 530,000 clones, with approximately 88% found just once. The material sequenced was peripheral blood. These receptors all come from a woman aged 50 to 60 with COVID-19, enrolled during active disease.

This chain connects TRBV19 to TRBJ2-7; 7 nucleotides agree with TRBD2. V was clipped by 8 bases and J by 3 bases; unmatched bases: 4. Germline V gene sequence: CDR1 LNHDA, CDR2 SQIVND (reference sequence). The CDR3 is 12 amino acids. The CDR3 here is CASRAGDYEQYF. The CDR3, as DNA: TGTGCCAGTCGGGCGGGGGACTACGAGCAGTACTTC.

This rearrangement joins TRBV25-1 to TRBJ1-2, with 7 positions matching TRBD1. V was clipped by 8 bases and J by 4 bases; unmatched bases: 13. Germline-derived CDR1 and CDR2 are MGHDK and SYGVNS. The CDR3 spans 15 residues. CDR3 in DNA: TGTGCCAGCCCCCCAGGGGGAAGGGTGGGCTATGGCTACACCTTC. Amino acids: CASPPGGRVGYGYTF.

The chain joins TRBV24-1 to TRBJ2-3; TRBD2 is a possible D gene (6 bases). Trimming took 4 bases from V and 4 from J, leaving 17 bases between them. The CDR3 sequence is 16 residues long. The germline V gene has CDR1 KGHDR and CDR2 SFDVKD. CDR3 DNA sequence: TGTGCCACCAGTGACCCGGGCCCCGGAGGGCCAGATACGCAGTATTTT. Its protein product is CATSDPGPGGPDTQYF.

The chain combines TRBV29-1 with TRBJ1-4; D might be TRBD1 (6 bases). The length of the CDR3 is 11 residues. The V and J ends lost 4 bases and 13 bases respectively, with 13 bases between them. Germline CDR1 and CDR2: SQVTM and ANQGSEA. CDR3 bases: TGCAGCGTTGTTCAAGGGGGGGGACTGTTTTTT. Its protein product is CSVVQGGGLFF.

This chain connects TRBV30 to TRBJ2-6; 9 nucleotides agree with TRBD1. CDR3 length: 17 residues. Germline V CDR1 and CDR2: GTSNPN, SVGIG (reference sequence). V lost 5 bases to trimming and J lost 0 bases; unmatched junction nucleotides: 8. The CDR3 protein is CAWGQGPSHSGANVLTF. In DNA form, the CDR3 reads TGTGCCTGGGGACAGGGGCCGTCCCACTCTGGGGCCAACGTCCTGACTTTC.

The chain carries TRBV6-5 and TRBJ1-5; D may be TRBD1 (6 bases). This CDR3 comprises 12 residues. The germline gives CDR1 MNHEY, CDR2 SVGAGI. V lost 10 bases to trimming and J lost 5 bases, with 12 bases between them. CDR3 DNA: TGTGCCACCTTAGGGGGGGATCAGCCCCAGCATTTT. It codes for CATLGGDQPQHF.

The chain is built from TRBV15 and TRBJ1-3; D is perhaps TRBD1 (6 bases). The germline V gene has CDR1 LNHNV and CDR2 YYDKDF (reference sequence). Trimming shortened V by 1 base and J by 0 bases, and 13 bases separated the two germline ends. The CDR3 spans 17 residues. The CDR3 loop reads CATSRGPTGSSGNTIYF. The CDR3 DNA reads as TGTGCCACCAGCAGAGGACCAACAGGGAGCTCTGGAAACACCATATATTTT.

The genes are TRBV15 and TRBJ1-3; the match to TRBD1 covers 7 bases. Germline CDR1 and CDR2: LNHNV and YYDKDF (reference sequence). J was trimmed by 2 bases and V by 5 bases; bases with no gene match: 9. The CDR3 has 16 residues. CDR3 DNA: TGTGCCACCAGCGGACTGGGACAGCCTGCTGGAAACACCATATATTTT. This codes for CATSGLGQPAGNTIYF.

V usage is TRBV29-1 and J usage is TRBJ2-7; 11 bases line up with TRBD1. The junction had 1 base not matched to a gene; V was cut back by 0 bases and J by 6 bases. The CDR3 is made up of 13 amino acids. CDR1 is SQVTM and CDR2 is ANQGSEA in the germline V gene. The CDR3 spells CSVEEDRGLEQYF. The CDR3 bases are TGCAGCGTTGAAGAGGACAGGGGGCTCGAGCAGTACTTC.

In its sample, this clone was seen once. The rearrangement uses TRBV5-1 and TRBJ2-3; D not resolved. The germline gives CDR1 SGHRS, CDR2 YFSETQ. With 4 bases removed from V and 4 bases from J, the gap between germline ends came to 10 bases. The CDR3 contains 13 residues. The CDR3 here is CASSPGPADTQYF. The CDR3, as DNA: TGCGCCAGCAGCCCCGGTCCGGCAGATACGCAGTATTTT.

The rearrangement links TRBV30 to TRBJ1-1, with D unclear. V was cut by 1 base and J by 1 base, with 7 bases left in between. The CDR3 is 13 residues long. CDR1 GTSNPN and CDR2 SVGIG come from the germline V gene (reference sequence). Written as DNA, the CDR3 is TGTGCCTGGAGTGCACAGTCGAACACTGAAGCTTTCTTT. It yields the protein CAWSAQSNTEAFF.

The chain recombines TRBV5-4 with TRBJ1-5; D gene unclear. Germline CDR1 reads SGHNT; CDR2 reads YYREEE (reference sequence). The CDR3 length is 13 residues. The ends were cut back, 0 bases at V and 5 bases at J, with 6 bases in the middle. The DNA of the CDR3 is TGTGCCAGCAGCTTGGGGAGCGATCAGCCCCAGCATTTT. Its protein product is CASSLGSDQPQHF.

This clone was seen once. The V call is TRBV6-5, the J call TRBJ2-5; D may be TRBD2 (6 bases). The V gene lost 3 bases and the J gene lost 5 bases, with 10 bases spanning the gap. The CDR3 is 13 amino acids. Germline assignment: CDR1 MNHEY and CDR2 SVGAGI. CDR3 loop: CASSYGGLETQYF. The CDR3, as DNA: TGTGCCAGCAGTTATGGAGGGTTGGAGACCCAGTACTTC.